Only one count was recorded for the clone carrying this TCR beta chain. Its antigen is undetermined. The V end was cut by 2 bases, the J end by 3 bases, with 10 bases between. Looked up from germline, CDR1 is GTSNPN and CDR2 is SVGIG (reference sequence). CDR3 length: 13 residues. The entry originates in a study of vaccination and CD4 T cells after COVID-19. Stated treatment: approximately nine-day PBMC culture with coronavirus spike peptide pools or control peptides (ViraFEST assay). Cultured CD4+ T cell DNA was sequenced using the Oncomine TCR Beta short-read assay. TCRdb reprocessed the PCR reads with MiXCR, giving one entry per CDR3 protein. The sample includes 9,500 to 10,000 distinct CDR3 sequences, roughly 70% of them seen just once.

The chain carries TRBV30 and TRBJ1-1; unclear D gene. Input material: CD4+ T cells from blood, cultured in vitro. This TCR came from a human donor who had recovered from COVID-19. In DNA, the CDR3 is TGTGCCTGGAGTATCGGCCTGGACACTGAAGCTTTCTTT. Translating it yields CAWSIGLDTEAFF.